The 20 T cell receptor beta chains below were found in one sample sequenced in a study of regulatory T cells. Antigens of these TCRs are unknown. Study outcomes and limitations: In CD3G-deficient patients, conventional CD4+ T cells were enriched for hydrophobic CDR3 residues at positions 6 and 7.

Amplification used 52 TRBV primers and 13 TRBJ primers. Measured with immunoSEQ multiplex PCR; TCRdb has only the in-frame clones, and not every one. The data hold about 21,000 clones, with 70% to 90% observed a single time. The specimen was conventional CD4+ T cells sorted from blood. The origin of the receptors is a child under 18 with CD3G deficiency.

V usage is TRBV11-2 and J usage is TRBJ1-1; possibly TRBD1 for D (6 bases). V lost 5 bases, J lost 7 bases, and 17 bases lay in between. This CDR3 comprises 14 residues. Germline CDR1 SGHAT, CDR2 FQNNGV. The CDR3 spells CASSPMRGGYEAFF. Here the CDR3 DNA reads TGTGCCAGCAGCCCTATGAGGGGGGGGTATGAAGCTTTCTTT.

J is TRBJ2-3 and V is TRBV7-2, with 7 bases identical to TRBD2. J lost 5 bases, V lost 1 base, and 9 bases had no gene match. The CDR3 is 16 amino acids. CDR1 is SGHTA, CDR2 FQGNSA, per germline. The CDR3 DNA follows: TGTGCCAGCAGCTTAGGCTGGGGGGGAGGCATAGATACGCAGTATTTT. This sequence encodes CASSLGWGGGIDTQYF.

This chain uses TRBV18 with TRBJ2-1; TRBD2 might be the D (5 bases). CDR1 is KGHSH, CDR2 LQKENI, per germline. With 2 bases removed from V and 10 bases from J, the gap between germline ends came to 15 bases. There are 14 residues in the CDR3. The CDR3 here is CASSPGFQRREQFF. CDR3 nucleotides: TGTGCCAGCTCACCAGGATTCCAGCGGCGGGAGCAGTTCTTC.

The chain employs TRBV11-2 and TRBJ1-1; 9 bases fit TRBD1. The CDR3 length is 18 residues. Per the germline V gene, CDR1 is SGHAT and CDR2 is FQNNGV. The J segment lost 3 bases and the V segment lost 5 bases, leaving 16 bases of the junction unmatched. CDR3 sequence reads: CASSLINYFRDRDTEAFF. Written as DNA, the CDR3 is TGTGCCAGCAGCCTTATCAACTACTTCCGGGACAGGGACACTGAAGCTTTCTTT.

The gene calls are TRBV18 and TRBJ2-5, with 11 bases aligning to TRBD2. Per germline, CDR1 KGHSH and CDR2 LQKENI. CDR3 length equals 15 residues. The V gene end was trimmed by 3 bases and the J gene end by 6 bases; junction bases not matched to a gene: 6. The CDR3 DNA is TGTGCCAGCTCACCCGGACTAGCGGGTAAACAGACCCAGTACTTC. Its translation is CASSPGLAGKQTQYF.

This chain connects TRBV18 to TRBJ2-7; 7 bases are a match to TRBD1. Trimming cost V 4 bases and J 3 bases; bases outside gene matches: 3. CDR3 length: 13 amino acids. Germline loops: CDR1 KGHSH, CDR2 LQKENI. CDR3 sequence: CASSRDRFYEQYF. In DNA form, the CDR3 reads TGTGCCAGCTCACGGGACAGATTCTACGAGCAGTACTTC.

In nucleotides, the CDR3 is TGTGCCAGTAGCGGAAAGAAGGGAGAGACCCAGTACTTC. Amino acids: CASSGKKGETQYF. This chain joins TRBV19 and TRBJ2-5; D is undetermined. CDR3 length equals 13 residues. V gave up 6 bases and J gave up 4 bases, with 12 bases separating them. The germline CDR1 and CDR2 sequences are LNHDA and SQIVND (reference sequence).

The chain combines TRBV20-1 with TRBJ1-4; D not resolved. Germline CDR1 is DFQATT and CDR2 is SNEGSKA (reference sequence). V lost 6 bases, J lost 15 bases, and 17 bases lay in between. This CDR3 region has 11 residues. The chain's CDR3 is CSARVSGQVFF. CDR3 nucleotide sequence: TGCAGTGCCCGAGTCTCCGGTCAGGTGTTTTTT.

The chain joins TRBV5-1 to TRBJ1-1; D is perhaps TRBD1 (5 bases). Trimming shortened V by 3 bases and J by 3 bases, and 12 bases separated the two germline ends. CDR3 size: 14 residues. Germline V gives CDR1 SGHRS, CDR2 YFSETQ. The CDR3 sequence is CASSSEGTDTEAFF. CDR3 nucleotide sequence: TGCGCCAGCAGCTCGGAGGGGACGGACACTGAAGCTTTCTTT.

In DNA, the CDR3 is TGTGCCAGCAGTGTCGAGGCAGGGGGAACCTACGAGCAGTACTTC. This encodes CASSVEAGGTYEQYF. The V gene is TRBV6-1, the J gene TRBJ2-7, with 7 bases identical to TRBD1. Germline V gene data show CDR1 as MNHNS and CDR2 as SASEGT. V was clipped by 4 bases and J by 2 bases; unmatched bases: 8. This CDR3 has 15 residues.

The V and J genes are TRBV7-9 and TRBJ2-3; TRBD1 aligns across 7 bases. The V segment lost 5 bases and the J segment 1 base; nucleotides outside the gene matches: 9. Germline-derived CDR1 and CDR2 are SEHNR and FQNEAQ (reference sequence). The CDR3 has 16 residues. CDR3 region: CASSGTDRDGTDTQYF. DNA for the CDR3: TGTGCCAGCAGCGGCACCGACAGGGATGGCACAGATACGCAGTATTTT.

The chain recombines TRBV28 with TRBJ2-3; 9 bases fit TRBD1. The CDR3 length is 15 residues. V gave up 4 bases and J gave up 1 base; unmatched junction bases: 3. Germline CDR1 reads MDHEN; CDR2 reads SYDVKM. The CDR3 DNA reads TGTGCCAGCAGTTCCTGGGACAGGGGCACAGATACGCAGTATTTT. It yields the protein CASSSWDRGTDTQYF.

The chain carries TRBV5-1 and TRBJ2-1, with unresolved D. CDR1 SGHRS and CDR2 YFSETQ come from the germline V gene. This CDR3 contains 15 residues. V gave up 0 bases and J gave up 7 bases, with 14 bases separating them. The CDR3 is CASSLAATGRNEQFF. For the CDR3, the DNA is TGCGCCAGCAGCTTGGCGGCTACCGGCCGGAATGAGCAGTTCTTC.

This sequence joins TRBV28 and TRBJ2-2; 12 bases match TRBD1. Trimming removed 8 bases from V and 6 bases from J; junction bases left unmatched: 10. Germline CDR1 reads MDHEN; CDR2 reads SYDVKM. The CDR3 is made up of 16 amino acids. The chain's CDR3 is CASGDRGRGFAGELFF. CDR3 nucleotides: TGTGCCAGCGGGGACAGGGGGCGAGGATTTGCCGGGGAGCTGTTTTTT.

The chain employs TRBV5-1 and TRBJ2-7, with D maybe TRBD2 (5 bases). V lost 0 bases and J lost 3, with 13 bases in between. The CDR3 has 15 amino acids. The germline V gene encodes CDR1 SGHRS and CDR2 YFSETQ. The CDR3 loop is CASSLGPGSGYEQYF. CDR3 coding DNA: TGCGCCAGCAGCTTGGGCCCGGGGAGCGGCTACGAGCAGTACTTC.

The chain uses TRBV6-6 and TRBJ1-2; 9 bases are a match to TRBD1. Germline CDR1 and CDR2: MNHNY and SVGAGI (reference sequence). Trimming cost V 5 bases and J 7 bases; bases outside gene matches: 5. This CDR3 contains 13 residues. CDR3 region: CASSKQGAGGYTF. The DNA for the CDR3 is TGTGCCAGCAGTAAACAGGGGGCCGGTGGCTACACCTTC.

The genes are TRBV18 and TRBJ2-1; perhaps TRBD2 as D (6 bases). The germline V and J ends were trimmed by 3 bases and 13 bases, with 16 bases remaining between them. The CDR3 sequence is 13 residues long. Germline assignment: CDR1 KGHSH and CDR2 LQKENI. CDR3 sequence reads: CASSPQEGRPQFF. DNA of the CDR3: TGTGCCAGCTCACCCCAGGAGGGCAGACCTCAGTTCTTC.

The CDR3 reads CASSTQGTEAFF. The CDR3 DNA reads TGTGCCAGCAGTACGCAGGGGACTGAAGCTTTCTTT. This chain links TRBV6-1 with TRBJ1-1; TRBD1 is a possible D gene (6 bases). The germline CDR1 and CDR2 sequences are MNHNS and SASEGT. The CDR3 contains 12 residues. With 5 bases removed from V and 5 bases from J, the gap between germline ends came to 9 bases.

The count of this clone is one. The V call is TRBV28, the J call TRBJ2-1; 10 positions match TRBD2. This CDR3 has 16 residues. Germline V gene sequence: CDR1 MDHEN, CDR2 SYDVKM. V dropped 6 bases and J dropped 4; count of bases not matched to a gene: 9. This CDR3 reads CASSPTSGTTYNEQFF. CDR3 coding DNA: TGTGCCAGCAGCCCTACTAGCGGGACGACATACAATGAGCAGTTCTTC.

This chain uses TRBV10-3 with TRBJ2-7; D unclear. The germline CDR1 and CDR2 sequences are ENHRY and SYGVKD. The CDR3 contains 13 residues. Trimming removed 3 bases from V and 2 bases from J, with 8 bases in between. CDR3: CAISEQLTYEQYF. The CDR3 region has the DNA TGTGCCATCAGTGAACAGCTTACCTACGAGCAGTACTTC.